The T cell receptor beta chain described here comes from a study of cytomegalovirus exposure and HLA in healthy donors. The PCR contained 60 Vbeta and 13 Jbeta primers. The protocol was immunoSEQ multiplex PCR, while the TCRdb copy is restricted to in-frame clones and leaves out a portion. The sample carries 85,000 to 130,000 clones, 60% to 80% recorded once. This CDR3 has 13 residues. V lost 1 base to trimming and J lost 6 bases, with 6 bases between them. CDR1 is LNHDA and CDR2 is SQIVND in the germline V gene (reference sequence). The clonotype originates from a man aged 35-49 years in good health and CMV-seronegative. The rearrangement joins TRBV19 to TRBJ2-2; D is ambiguous. Sequenced input: PBMCs. The CDR3 DNA is TGTGCCAGTAGTATAGGCCGCGCCGGGGAGCTGTTTTTT. Translating it yields CASSIGRAGELFF. Variable domain in full (rest from reference TRBV19 and TRBJ2-2): DGGITQSPKYLFRKEGQNVTLSCEQNLNHDAMYWYRQDPGQGLRLIYYSQIVNDFQKGDIAEGYSVSREKKESFPLTVTSAQKNPTAFYLCASSIGRAGELFFGEGSRLTVL.